The 19 T cell receptor beta chains below all came from one sample that was sequenced in a study of blood T cells in healthy people across ages. Using a J-beta primer mix together with a sample-barcoded 5' primer, a second PCR was run for roughly 6 to 11 cycles. From the 5' RACE reads, TCRdb called clonotypes with MiXCR, one entry per CDR3 protein. Here the sample spans approximately 1,000,000 distinct CDR3 sequences, around 45% being singletons. Material: blood. Receptor source: a woman in her fifties or sixties in good health.

There are a few counts of this clonotype. This CDR3 reads CASSHVGSGRFYSTDTQYF. The CDR3 DNA follows: TGTGCCAGCAGCCATGTTGGCAGCGGGAGATTTTATAGCACAGATACGCAGTATTTT. V and J are TRBV4-2 and TRBJ2-3; 8 bases are shared with TRBD2. V gave up 3 bases and J gave up 0 bases; unmatched junction bases: 14. This CDR3 has 19 residues. Per the germline V gene, CDR1 is LGHNA and CDR2 is YNFKEQ.

This clonotype turned up a few times. The chain uses TRBV30 and TRBJ2-5; D is ambiguous. Germline CDR1 is GTSNPN and CDR2 is SVGIG (reference sequence). This CDR3 contains 11 residues. V was pared by 4 bases and J by 5 bases, with 8 bases between. Here the CDR3 reads CAWTRSETQYF. The CDR3 coding sequence is TGTGCCTGGACTAGATCGGAGACCCAGTACTTC.

A single count supports this clonotype. The CDR3 is CSASPRQGVGAQYF. The CDR3 region has the DNA TGCAGTGCTAGTCCCAGACAGGGAGTGGGTGCCCAGTACTTC. The rearrangement joins TRBV20-1 to TRBJ2-5, with 7 bases identical to TRBD1. Germline assignment: CDR1 DFQATT and CDR2 SNEGSKA (reference sequence). CDR3 size: 14 residues. The junction had 13 bases not matched to a gene; V was cut back by 3 bases and J by 9 bases.

Many counts were recorded for this clonotype. The chain is built from TRBV27 and TRBJ1-2; D ambiguous. Germline CDR1 is MNHEY and CDR2 is SMNVEV (reference sequence). The CDR3 totals 13 residues. V was pared by 4 bases and J by 4 bases, with 10 bases between. The CDR3 spells CASSSSFGYGYTF. The CDR3 DNA reads as TGTGCCAGCAGTTCAAGTTTTGGCTATGGCTACACCTTC.

The chain joins TRBV7-2 to TRBJ1-2; D not certain. Trimming cost V 3 bases and J 1 base, with 12 bases left between them. Germline V gene lookup returns CDR1 SGHTA and CDR2 FQGNSA. The CDR3 runs to 15 residues. Here the CDR3 DNA reads TGTGCCAGCAGCTTTTCACAACGGATTAACTATGGCTACACCTTC. Protein sequence: CASSFSQRINYGYTF.

This clonotype was observed a handful of times. This chain uses TRBV6-2 or TRBV6-3 with TRBJ2-1; D remains ambiguous. This CDR3 spans 12 amino acids. V lost 2 bases to trimming and J lost 9 bases, with 8 bases between them. CDR1 is MNHEY, CDR2 SVGEGT, per germline. CDR3 residues: CASSYRAVEQFF. As DNA, the CDR3 is TGTGCCAGCAGTTACCGGGCGGTTGAGCAGTTCTTC.

This clonotype appeared a few times. The DNA of the CDR3 is TGTGCCAGCAGAGGACCGGGACTAGCCTACGAGCAGTACTTC. Protein sequence: CASRGPGLAYEQYF. The chain uses TRBV6-5 and TRBJ2-7; TRBD2 agrees at 8 bases. There are 14 residues in the CDR3. Per the germline V gene, CDR1 is MNHEY and CDR2 is SVGAGI. V gave up 6 bases and J gave up 2 bases; unmatched junction bases: 6.

V gene TRBV9 combines with J gene TRBJ2-7; 12 bases line up with TRBD1. The trim removed 3 bases at V and 5 bases at J, leaving 3 bases unmatched. Germline loops: CDR1 SGDLS, CDR2 YYNGEE. This CDR3 has 14 residues. CDR3 DNA sequence: TGTGCCAGCAGCGGGGACAGGGGGCCGGACGAGCAGTACTTC. It encodes CASSGDRGPDEQYF.

The chain joins TRBV7-6 to TRBJ2-5, with 10 bases that match TRBD2. The CDR3 extends over 15 amino acids. The germline V gene encodes CDR1 SGHVS and CDR2 FNYEAQ. The J segment lost 4 bases and the V segment lost 4 bases, leaving 6 bases of the junction unmatched. This CDR3 reads CASSSSGSGSETQYF. In DNA, the CDR3 is TGTGCCAGCAGCTCTAGCGGGAGTGGTTCAGAGACCCAGTACTTC.

The chain uses TRBV6-1 and TRBJ2-1; 9 positions agree with TRBD2. CDR1 is MNHNS, CDR2 SASEGT, per germline. Germline trimming cut 7 bases from V and 2 bases from J; bases unmatched to any gene: 9. The CDR3 sequence is 16 residues long. The CDR3 loop reads CASTLAGGRAYNEQFF. DNA for the CDR3: TGTGCCAGCACGCTAGCGGGCGGGAGGGCCTACAATGAGCAGTTCTTC.

CDR3 nucleotide sequence: TGTGCCAGCTCACCCTCCCCTGAGACCCAGTACTTC. Translation gives CASSPSPETQYF. The chain employs TRBV7-8 and TRBJ2-7; D unclear. The assigned J gene may be wrong: the sequence end matches TRBJ2-5 better. Germline V gene sequence: CDR1 SGHVS, CDR2 FQNEAQ. The CDR3 has 12 residues.

This chain connects TRBV12-3 or TRBV12-4 to TRBJ2-2; 10 bases map to TRBD1. The CDR3 is 15 amino acids. Unmatched junction bases numbered 6, after V lost 4 bases and J lost 7 bases. The CDR3 bases are TGTGCCAGCAGTTCGACAGGGGGCTCGGGCGGGGAGCTGTTTTTT. This sequence encodes CASSSTGGSGGELFF.

Concerning this clonotype: Given a much more abundant clone one base away, this may be a read error. The rearrangement uses TRBV5-1 and TRBJ2-1, with D tentatively TRBD1 (6 bases). The V gene's germline CDR1 is SGHRS and CDR2 YFSETQ. V dropped 3 bases and J dropped 10 bases, with 14 bases sitting between them. This CDR3 is built from 13 residues. The CDR3 spells CASSSGQTYEQFF. Written as DNA, the CDR3 is TGCGCCAGCAGCTCAGGACAGACCTACGAGCAGTTCTTC. Full variable domain (missing parts from reference TRBV5-1 and TRBJ2-1): KAGVTQTPRYLIKTRGQQVTLSCSPISGHRSVSWYQQTPGQGLQFLFEYFSETQRNKGNFPGRFSGRQFSNSRSEMNVSTLELGDSALYLCASSSGQTYEQFFGPGTRLTVL.

The table lists this clonotype with a few counts. The chain couples TRBV20-1 to TRBJ2-1; 10 bases match TRBD2. With V trimmed by 1 base and J by 1 base, 7 bases remained unmatched. This CDR3 spans 17 amino acids. Looked up from germline, CDR1 is DFQATT and CDR2 is SNEGSKA (reference sequence). The CDR3: CSARASGSATSYNEQFF. CDR3 bases: TGCAGTGCTAGAGCTAGCGGGAGTGCGACGTCCTACAATGAGCAGTTCTTC.

This clonotype was seen only a few times. The V call is TRBV7-9, the J call TRBJ2-1; D is perhaps TRBD2 (6 bases). There are 15 residues in the CDR3. The V and J ends lost 7 bases and 0 bases respectively, with 13 bases between them. Germline CDR1 reads SEHNR; CDR2 reads FQNEAQ (reference sequence). The CDR3 protein is CASNGETSSYNEQFF. The CDR3 coding sequence is TGTGCCAGCAATGGGGAGACTAGCTCCTACAATGAGCAGTTCTTC.

V usage is TRBV5-1 and J usage is TRBJ2-3, with 8 bases identical to TRBD2. V gave up 0 bases and J gave up 6 bases; unmatched junction bases: 9. Germline CDR1 reads SGHRS; CDR2 reads YFSETQ. The CDR3 spans 16 residues. The CDR3 region is CASSLGGLGNADTQYF. The CDR3 DNA sequence: TGCGCCAGCAGCTTGGGGGGACTAGGTAACGCGGATACGCAGTATTTT.

This clonotype was counted between two and nine times. The rearrangement uses TRBV7-2 and TRBJ1-5; unclear D gene. The CDR3 covers 15 residues. Deletions cut 1 base from V and 1 base from J, with 8 bases between. CDR1 is SGHTA, CDR2 FQGNSA, per germline. CDR3 residues: CASSLDPSSNQPQHF. CDR3 nucleotide sequence: TGTGCCAGCAGCTTAGACCCCAGCAGCAATCAGCCCCAGCATTTT.

CDR3 region: CASTPLARDTQYF. CDR3 coding DNA: TGTGCCAGCACCCCCCTCGCAAGAGATACGCAGTATTTT. The rearrangement links TRBV11-2 to TRBJ2-3; no reliable D call. This CDR3 spans 13 amino acids. Per germline, CDR1 SGHAT and CDR2 FQNNGV. The V end was cut by 7 bases, the J end by 5 bases, with 13 bases between.

This chain joins TRBV25-1 and TRBJ2-7; 8 bases are shared with TRBD2. This CDR3 region has 13 residues. The V and J ends lost 4 bases and 3 bases, in that order; junction bases with no gene match: 2. Germline CDR1 reads MGHDK; CDR2 reads SYGVNS. The chain's CDR3 is CASSVSGVYEQYF. As DNA, the CDR3 is TGTGCCAGCAGTGTTAGCGGGGTCTACGAGCAGTACTTC.